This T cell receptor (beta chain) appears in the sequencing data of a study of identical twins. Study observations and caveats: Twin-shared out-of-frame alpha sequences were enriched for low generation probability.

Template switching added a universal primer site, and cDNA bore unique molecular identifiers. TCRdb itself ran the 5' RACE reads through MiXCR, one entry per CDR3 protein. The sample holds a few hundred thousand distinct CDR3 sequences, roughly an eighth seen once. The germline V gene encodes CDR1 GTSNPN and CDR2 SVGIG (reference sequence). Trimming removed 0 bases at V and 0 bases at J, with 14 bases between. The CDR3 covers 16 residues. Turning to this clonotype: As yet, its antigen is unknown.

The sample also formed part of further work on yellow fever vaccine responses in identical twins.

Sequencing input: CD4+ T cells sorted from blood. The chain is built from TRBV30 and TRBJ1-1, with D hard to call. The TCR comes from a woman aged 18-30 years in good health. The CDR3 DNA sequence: TGTGCCTGGAGTGTACTACGGTCGTTCATGAACACTGAAGCTTTCTTT. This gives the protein CAWSVLRSFMNTEAFF.